This T cell receptor beta chain was identified in a study of cytomegalovirus exposure and HLA in healthy donors. Study as a whole: About 77 million unique TCRs from HLA-typed donors made up an early data release. Whole-study findings and limits: When analyzed later, the rates of TCR association showed variation by HLA locus, with DRB1 the most and HLA-C the fewest.

This PCR relied on a set of 60 Vbeta primers and 13 Jbeta primers. The table came from immunoSEQ multiplex PCR; TCRdb's copy has only in-frame clones and leaves some out. The sample holds almost 80,000 clones, 67% seen once. Healthy bone marrow donors made up the donor group. A word on this clone: Its target is not known.

Germline V gene data show CDR1 as SGHTA and CDR2 as FQGNSA. Unmatched junction bases numbered 2, after V lost 3 bases and J lost 3 bases. CDR3 length: 15 amino acids. This TCR came from a woman aged 45-65 years in good health and CMV-seropositive. The sequencing sample was made of PBMCs. This sequence joins TRBV7-2 and TRBJ1-5; 10 positions agree with TRBD1. As DNA, the CDR3 is TGTGCCAGCAGCTTGGGACAGGGGATCAATCAGCCCCAGCATTTT. It is translated as CASSLGQGINQPQHF. The whole variable domain, filled in from reference TRBV7-2 and TRBJ1-5, reads GAGVSQSPSNKVTEKGKDVELRCDPISGHTALYWYRQSLGQGLEFLIYFQGNSAPDKSGLPSDRFSAERTGGSVSTLTIQRTQQEDSAVYLCASSLGQGINQPQHFGDGTRLSIL.